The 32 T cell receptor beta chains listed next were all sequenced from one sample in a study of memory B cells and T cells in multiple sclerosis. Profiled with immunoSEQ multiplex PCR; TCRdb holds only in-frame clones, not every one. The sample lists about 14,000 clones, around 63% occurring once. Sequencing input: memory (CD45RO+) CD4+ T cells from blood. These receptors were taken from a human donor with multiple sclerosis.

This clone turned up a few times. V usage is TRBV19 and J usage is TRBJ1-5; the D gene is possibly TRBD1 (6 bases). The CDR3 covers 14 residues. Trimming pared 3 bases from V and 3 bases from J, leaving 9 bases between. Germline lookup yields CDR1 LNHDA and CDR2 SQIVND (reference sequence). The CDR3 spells CASSIRDINQPQHF. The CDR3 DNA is TGTGCCAGTAGTATTAGGGACATCAATCAGCCCCAGCATTTT.

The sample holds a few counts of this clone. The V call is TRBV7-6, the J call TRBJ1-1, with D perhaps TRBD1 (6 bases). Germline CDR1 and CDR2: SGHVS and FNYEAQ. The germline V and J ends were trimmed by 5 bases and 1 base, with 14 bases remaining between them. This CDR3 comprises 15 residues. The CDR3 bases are TGTGCCAGCAGCCTCCCGAGGGGGACGAACACTGAAGCTTTCTTT. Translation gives CASSLPRGTNTEAFF. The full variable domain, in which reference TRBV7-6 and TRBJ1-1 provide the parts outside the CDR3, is GAGVSQSPRYKVTKRGQDVALRCDPISGHVSLYWYRQALGQGPEFLTYFNYEAQQDKSGLPNDRFSAERPEGSISTLTIQRTEQRDSAMYRCASSLPRGTNTEAFFGQGTRLTVV.

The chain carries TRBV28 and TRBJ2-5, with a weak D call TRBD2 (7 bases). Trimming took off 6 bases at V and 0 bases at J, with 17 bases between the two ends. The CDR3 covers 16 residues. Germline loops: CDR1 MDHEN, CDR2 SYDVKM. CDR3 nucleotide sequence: TGTGCCAGCAGCCCAGGGGAGGGGCGAAACCAAGAGACCCAGTACTTC. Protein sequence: CASSPGEGRNQETQYF.

The CDR3 here is CAWSVSSSGANVLTF. The CDR3 nucleotides are TGTGCCTGGAGTGTGTCGAGCTCTGGGGCCAACGTCCTGACTTTC. The chain joins TRBV30 to TRBJ2-6, with D hard to call. The CDR3 has 15 amino acids. The germline V gene has CDR1 GTSNPN and CDR2 SVGIG (reference sequence). Trimming took off 0 bases at V and 0 bases at J, with 6 bases between the two ends.

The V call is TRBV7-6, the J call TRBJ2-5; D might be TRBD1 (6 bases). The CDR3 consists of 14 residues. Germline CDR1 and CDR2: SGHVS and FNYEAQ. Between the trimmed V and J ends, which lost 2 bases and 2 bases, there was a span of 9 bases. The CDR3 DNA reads TGTGCCAGCAGCTTACGCGACAGGCAAGAGACCCAGTACTTC. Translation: CASSLRDRQETQYF.

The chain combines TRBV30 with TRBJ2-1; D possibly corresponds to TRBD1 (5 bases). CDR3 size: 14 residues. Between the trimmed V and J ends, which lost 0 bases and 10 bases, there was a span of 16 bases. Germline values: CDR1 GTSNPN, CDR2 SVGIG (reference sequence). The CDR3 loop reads CAWSVGSPGYEQFF. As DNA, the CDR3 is TGTGCCTGGAGTGTAGGTTCCCCAGGGTACGAGCAGTTCTTC.

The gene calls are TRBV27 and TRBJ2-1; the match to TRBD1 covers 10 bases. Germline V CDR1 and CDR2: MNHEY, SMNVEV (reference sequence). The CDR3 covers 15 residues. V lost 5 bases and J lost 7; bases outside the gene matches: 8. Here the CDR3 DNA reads TGTGCCAGCAGTCCCTGGACAGGGGGTGATAATGAGCAGTTCTTC. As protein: CASSPWTGGDNEQFF.

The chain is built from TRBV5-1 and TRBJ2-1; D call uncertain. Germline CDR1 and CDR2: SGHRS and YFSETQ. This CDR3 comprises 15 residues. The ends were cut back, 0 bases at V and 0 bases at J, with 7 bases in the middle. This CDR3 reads CASSLGGTSYNEQFF. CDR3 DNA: TGCGCCAGCAGCTTGGGCGGAACCTCCTACAATGAGCAGTTCTTC.

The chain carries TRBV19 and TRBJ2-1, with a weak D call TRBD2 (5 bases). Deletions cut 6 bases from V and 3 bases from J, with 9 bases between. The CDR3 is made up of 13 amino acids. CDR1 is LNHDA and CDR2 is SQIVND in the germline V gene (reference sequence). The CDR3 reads CASRPGNYNEQFF. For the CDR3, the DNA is TGTGCCAGTAGACCGGGAAACTACAATGAGCAGTTCTTC.

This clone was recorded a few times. CDR3 protein: CASSPQNTEAFF. The CDR3, as DNA: TGCGCCAGCAGCCCACAGAACACTGAAGCTTTCTTT. This chain links TRBV5-1 with TRBJ1-1; D is ambiguous. This CDR3 has 12 residues. V lost 4 bases, J lost 1 base, and 5 bases lay in between. Germline V CDR1 and CDR2: SGHRS, YFSETQ. The whole variable domain, remainder taken from reference TRBV5-1 and TRBJ1-1, is KAGVTQTPRYLIKTRGQQVTLSCSPISGHRSVSWYQQTPGQGLQFLFEYFSETQRNKGNFPGRFSGRQFSNSRSEMNVSTLELGDSALYLCASSPQNTEAFFGQGTRLTVV.

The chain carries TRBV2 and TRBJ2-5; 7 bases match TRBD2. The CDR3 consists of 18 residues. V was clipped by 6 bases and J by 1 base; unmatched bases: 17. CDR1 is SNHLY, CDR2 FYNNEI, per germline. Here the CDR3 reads CASRGRDLPSELQETQYF. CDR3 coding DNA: TGTGCCAGCAGAGGGAGGGACCTGCCCTCGGAGCTCCAAGAGACCCAGTACTTC.

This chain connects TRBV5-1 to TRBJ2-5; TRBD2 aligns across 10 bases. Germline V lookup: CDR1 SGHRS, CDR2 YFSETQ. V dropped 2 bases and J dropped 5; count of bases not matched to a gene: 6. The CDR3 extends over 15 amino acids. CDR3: CASSLASGSFETQYF. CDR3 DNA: TGCGCCAGCAGCTTAGCTAGCGGGAGTTTTGAGACCCAGTACTTC.

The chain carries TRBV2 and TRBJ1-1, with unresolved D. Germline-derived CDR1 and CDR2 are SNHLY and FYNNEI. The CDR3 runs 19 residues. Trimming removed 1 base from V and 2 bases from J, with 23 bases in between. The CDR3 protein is CASSEGVFRRVGENTEAFF. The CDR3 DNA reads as TGTGCCAGCAGTGAAGGAGTTTTTAGGAGAGTAGGCGAAAACACTGAAGCTTTCTTT.

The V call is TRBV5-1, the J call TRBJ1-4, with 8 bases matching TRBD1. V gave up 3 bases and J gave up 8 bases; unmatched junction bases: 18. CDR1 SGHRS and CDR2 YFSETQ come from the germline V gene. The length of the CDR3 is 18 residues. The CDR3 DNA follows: TGCGCCAGCAGCTCATTGGGCCTTGGACAGGGCTTAGGAGAAAAACTGTTTTTT. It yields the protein CASSSLGLGQGLGEKLFF.

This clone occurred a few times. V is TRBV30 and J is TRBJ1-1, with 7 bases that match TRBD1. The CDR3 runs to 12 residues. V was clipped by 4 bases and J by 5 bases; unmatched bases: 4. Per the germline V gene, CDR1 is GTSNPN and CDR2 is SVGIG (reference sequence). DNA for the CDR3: TGTGCCTGGATACAGGGGAGGACTGAAGCTTTCTTT. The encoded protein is CAWIQGRTEAFF.

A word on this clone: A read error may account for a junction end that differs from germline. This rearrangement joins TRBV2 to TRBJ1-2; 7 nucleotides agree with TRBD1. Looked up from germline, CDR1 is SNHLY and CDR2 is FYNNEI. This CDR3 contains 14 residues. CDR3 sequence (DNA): TGTGCCAGCAGCGAAGGACAGGTCAACTATGGCTACACCTTC. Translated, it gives CASSEGQVNYGYTF. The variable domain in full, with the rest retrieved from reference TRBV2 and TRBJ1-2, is EPEVTQTPSHQVTQMGQEVILRCVPISNHLYFYWYRQILGQKVEFLVSFYNNEISEKSEIFDDQFSVERPDGSNFTLKIRSTKLEDSAMYFCASSEGQVNYGYTFGSGTRLTVV.

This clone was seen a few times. The CDR3 nucleotides read TGTGCCAGCAGCCAAGACTCATACAATGAGCAGTTCTTC. It encodes CASSQDSYNEQFF. The chain employs TRBV16 and TRBJ2-1; D is ambiguous. V dropped 2 bases and J dropped 4 bases, with 6 bases sitting between them. Germline V gene sequence: CDR1 KGHSY, CDR2 FQNENV. The CDR3 spans 13 residues.

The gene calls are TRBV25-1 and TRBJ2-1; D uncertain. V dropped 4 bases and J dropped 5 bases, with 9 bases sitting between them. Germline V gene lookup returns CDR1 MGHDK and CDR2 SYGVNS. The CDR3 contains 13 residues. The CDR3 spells CASSGQANNEQFF. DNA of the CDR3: TGTGCCAGCAGTGGACAAGCCAACAATGAGCAGTTCTTC.

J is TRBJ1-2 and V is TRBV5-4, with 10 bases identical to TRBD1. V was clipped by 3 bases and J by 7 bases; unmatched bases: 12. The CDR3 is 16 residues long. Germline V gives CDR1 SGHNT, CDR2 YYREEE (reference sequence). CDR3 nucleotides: TGTGCCAGCAGCTCCATAGCCGTGACAGGGGGCGGTGGCTACACCTTC. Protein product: CASSSIAVTGGGGYTF. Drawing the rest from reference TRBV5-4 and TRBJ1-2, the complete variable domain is ETGVTQSPTHLIKTRGQQVTLRCSSQSGHNTVSWYQQALGQGPQFIFQYYREEENGRGNFPPRFSGLQFPNYSSELNVNALELDDSALYLCASSSIAVTGGGGYTFGSGTRLTVV.

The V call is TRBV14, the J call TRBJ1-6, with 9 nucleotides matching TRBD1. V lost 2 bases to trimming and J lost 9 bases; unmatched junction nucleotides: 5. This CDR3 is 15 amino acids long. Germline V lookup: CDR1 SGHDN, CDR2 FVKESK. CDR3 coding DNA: TGTGCCAGCAGCCAAATAACAGGGGGCGTTTCACCCCTCCACTTT. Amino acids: CASSQITGGVSPLHF.

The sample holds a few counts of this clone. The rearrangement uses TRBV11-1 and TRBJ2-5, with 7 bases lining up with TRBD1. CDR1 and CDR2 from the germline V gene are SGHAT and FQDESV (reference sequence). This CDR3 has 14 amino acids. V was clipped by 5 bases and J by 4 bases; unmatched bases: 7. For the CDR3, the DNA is TGTGCCAGCAGCGACCCGACAGGGAGAGAGACCCAGTACTTC. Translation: CASSDPTGRETQYF.

Here the CDR3 reads CASSLLLAGRVDTQYF. The CDR3 DNA sequence: TGTGCCAGCAGCCTACTACTAGCGGGAAGAGTTGACACGCAGTATTTT. The rearrangement uses TRBV5-6 and TRBJ2-3; TRBD2 agrees at 10 bases. CDR1 is SGHDT and CDR2 is YYEEEE in the germline V gene. V lost 4 bases to trimming and J lost 9 bases; unmatched junction nucleotides: 14. There are 16 residues in the CDR3.

The CDR3: CASSLRAQRDRGYEQYF. The CDR3 DNA follows: TGCGCCAGCAGCTTGAGGGCCCAGCGGGACAGGGGCTACGAGCAGTACTTC. This chain links TRBV5-1 with TRBJ2-7; 10 bases map to TRBD1. CDR3 length: 17 amino acids. V lost 1 base to trimming and J lost 3 bases; unmatched junction nucleotides: 10. Germline V gene data show CDR1 as SGHRS and CDR2 as YFSETQ. The full variable domain, completed using reference TRBV5-1 and TRBJ2-7, is KAGVTQTPRYLIKTRGQQVTLSCSPISGHRSVSWYQQTPGQGLQFLFEYFSETQRNKGNFPGRFSGRQFSNSRSEMNVSTLELGDSALYLCASSLRAQRDRGYEQYFGPGTRLTVT.

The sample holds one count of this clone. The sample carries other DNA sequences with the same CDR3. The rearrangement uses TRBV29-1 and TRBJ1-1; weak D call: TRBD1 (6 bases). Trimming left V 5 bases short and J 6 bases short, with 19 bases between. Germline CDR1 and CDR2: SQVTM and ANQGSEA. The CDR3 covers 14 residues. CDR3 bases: TGCAGCGTTAGCAGGGGACCCATTAGCGCTGAAGCTTTCTTT. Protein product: CSVSRGPISAEAFF.

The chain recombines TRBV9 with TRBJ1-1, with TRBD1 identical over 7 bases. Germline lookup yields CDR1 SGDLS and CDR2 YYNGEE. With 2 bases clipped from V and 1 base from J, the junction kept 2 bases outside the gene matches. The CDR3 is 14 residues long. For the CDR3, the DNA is TGTGCCAGCAGCGTGACAGGGAGGAACACTGAAGCTTTCTTT. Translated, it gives CASSVTGRNTEAFF.

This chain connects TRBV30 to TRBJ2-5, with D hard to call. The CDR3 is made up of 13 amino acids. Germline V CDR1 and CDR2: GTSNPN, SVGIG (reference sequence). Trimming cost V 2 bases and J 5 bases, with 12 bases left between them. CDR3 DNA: TGTGCCTGGAGTCCCTCGACTTGGGAGACCCAGTACTTC. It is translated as CAWSPSTWETQYF. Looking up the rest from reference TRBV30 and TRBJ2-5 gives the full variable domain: SQTIHQWPATLVQPVGSPLSLECTVEGTSNPNLYWYRQAAGRGLQLLFYSVGIGQISSEVPQNLSASRPQDRQFILSSKKLLLSDSGFYLCAWSPSTWETQYFGPGTRLLVL.

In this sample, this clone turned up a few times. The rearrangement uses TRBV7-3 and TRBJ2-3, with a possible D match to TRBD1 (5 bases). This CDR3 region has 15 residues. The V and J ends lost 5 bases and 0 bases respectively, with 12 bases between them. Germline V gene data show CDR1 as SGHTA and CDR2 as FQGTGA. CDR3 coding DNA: TGTGCCAGCAGCCCGGACATATCGAGCACAGATACGCAGTATTTT. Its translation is CASSPDISSTDTQYF.

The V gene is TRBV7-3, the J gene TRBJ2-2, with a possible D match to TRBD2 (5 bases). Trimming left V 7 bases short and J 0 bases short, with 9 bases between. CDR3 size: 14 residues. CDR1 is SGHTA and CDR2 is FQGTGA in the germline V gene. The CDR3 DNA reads TGTGCCAGCACCCTGGACTCGAACACCGGGGAGCTGTTTTTT. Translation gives CASTLDSNTGELFF.

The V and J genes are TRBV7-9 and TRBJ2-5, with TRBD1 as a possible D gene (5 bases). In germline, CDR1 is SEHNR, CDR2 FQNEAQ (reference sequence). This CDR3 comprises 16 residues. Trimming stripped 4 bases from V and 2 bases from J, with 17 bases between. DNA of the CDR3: TGTGCCAGCAGCTCAGTTCTCGGTCAGGGACAAGAGACCCAGTACTTC. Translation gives CASSSVLGQGQETQYF.

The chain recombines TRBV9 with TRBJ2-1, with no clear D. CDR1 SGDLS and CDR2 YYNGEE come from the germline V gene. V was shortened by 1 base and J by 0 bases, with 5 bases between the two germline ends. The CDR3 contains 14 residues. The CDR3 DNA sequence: TGTGCCAGCAGCGTACCGAGCTCCTACAATGAGCAGTTCTTC. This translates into CASSVPSSYNEQFF.

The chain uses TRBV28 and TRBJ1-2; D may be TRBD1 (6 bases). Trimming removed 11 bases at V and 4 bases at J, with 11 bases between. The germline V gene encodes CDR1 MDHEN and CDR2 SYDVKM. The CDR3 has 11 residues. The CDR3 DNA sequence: TGTGCCGTCCAGGGGTCCTATGGCTACACCTTC. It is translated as CAVQGSYGYTF.

The CDR3 sequence is CSVEESLIPGWFMNTEAFF. CDR3 bases: TGCAGCGTTGAAGAATCCCTTATCCCCGGGTGGTTCATGAACACTGAAGCTTTCTTT. The chain employs TRBV29-1 and TRBJ1-1; D is undetermined. Trimming removed 0 bases at V and 0 bases at J, with 23 bases between. Germline CDR1 is SQVTM and CDR2 is ANQGSEA. The CDR3 extends over 19 amino acids.